This entry concerns a single TCR beta chain. This entry belongs to a study of blood T cell repertoires in COVID-19. The repertoire was sequenced with immunoSEQ multiplex PCR; TCRdb's copy has only in-frame clones and lacks some. The sample lists a few hundred thousand clones, around 81% occurring once. V shed 3 bases, J shed 7 bases, and the junction held 9 bases outside the gene matches. CDR3 length: 14 amino acids. In germline, CDR1 is SGHTA, CDR2 FQGNSA. The source is a person aged 65 to 85 with COVID-19, enrolled during active disease. The sample comprised peripheral blood. The chain joins TRBV7-2 to TRBJ2-7; 7 nucleotides match TRBD1. CDR3 bases: TGTGCCAGCAGCTTTCGGACAGGTTTTACAGAGCAGTACTTC. Its translation: CASSFRTGFTEQYF.